This entry describes one TCR beta chain. Germline assignment: CDR1 MNHEY and CDR2 SMNVEV (reference sequence). CDR3 length equals 18 residues. V lost 2 bases and J 0 bases, leaving 17 bases between the germline ends. Sequencing used immunoSEQ multiplex PCR; TCRdb keeps in-frame clones, though not all of them. The data hold some 87,000 clones, with roughly four fifths observed a single time. The record originates from a study of blood T cell repertoires in COVID-19. Whole-study context: From T cells, B-cell-depleted T cells, or PBMCs came the material, which was cDNA or gDNA.

The chain carries TRBV27 and TRBJ1-5; the D is unclear. The sample taken for sequencing was peripheral blood. The receptor was derived from a human donor in a cohort sampled during active COVID-19. The CDR3 DNA reads as TGTGCCAGCAGTTTACGGGTCGATCCCTATAATAGCAATCAGCCCCAGCATTTT. This encodes CASSLRVDPYNSNQPQHF.